This T cell receptor beta chain was obtained from a study of Ad26.COV2.S vaccination and SARS-CoV-2 variants. Study observations and caveats: People who got the vaccine had more spike-specific TCR breadth than people who got placebo.

The data were produced by immunoSEQ multiplex PCR, yet TCRdb's version contains in-frame clones alone and is incomplete. The data contain roughly 460,000 clones, 70% to 90% of them singletons. This clone was seen once. Antigen: not known. The germline V gene encodes CDR1 LGHNA and CDR2 YSLEER. Trimming removed 1 base from V and 3 bases from J, with 15 bases in between. This CDR3 contains 16 residues. The treatment is: roughly 18 received Ad26.COV2.S at low or high dose, single or two shots; roughly 5 received placebo; per-sample allocation not given. Following the first vaccine or placebo injection, samples were taken on day 63.

The chain couples TRBV4-3 to TRBJ1-1, with D uncertain. The receptor was isolated from a person aged 18-65 years who received the Ad26.COV2.S COVID-19 vaccine or a placebo. Here the sequenced sample was peripheral blood, taken in a trial of Ad26.COV2.S vaccine versus placebo. The CDR3 protein is CASSQVSGDRDTEAFF. In DNA form, the CDR3 reads TGCGCCAGCAGCCAAGTGTCCGGGGATCGAGACACTGAAGCTTTCTTT.